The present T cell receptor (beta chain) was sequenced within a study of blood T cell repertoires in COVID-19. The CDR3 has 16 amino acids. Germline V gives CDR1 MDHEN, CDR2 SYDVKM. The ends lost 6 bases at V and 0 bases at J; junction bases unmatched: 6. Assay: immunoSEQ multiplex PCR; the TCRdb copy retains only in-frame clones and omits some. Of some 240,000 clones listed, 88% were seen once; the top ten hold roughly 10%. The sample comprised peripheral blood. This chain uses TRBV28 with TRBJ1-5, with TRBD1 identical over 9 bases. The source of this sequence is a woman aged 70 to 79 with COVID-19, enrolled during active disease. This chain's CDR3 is CASRSGTGSSNQPQHF. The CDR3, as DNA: TGTGCCAGCAGATCCGGGACAGGGAGTAGCAATCAGCCCCAGCATTTT. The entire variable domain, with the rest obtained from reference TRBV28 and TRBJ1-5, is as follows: DVKVTQSSRYLVKRTGEKVFLECVQDMDHENMFWYRQDPGLGLRLIYFSYDVKMKEKGDIPEGYSVSREKKERFSLILESASTNQTSMYLCASRSGTGSSNQPQHFGDGTRLSIL.